Below are 27 T cell receptor beta chains sequenced from a single sample in a study of blood T cells in healthy people across ages. A second PCR, run for roughly 6 to 11 cycles, used a sample-barcoded 5' primer plus a J-beta primer mix. MiXCR, applied by TCRdb to the 5' RACE reads, yields one record per CDR3 protein. The sample lists about 1,400,000 distinct CDR3 sequences, roughly 40% seen once, with roughly 8.2% in the top ten. Sequencing was performed on blood. These receptor sequences come from a woman aged 18-29 years in good health.

This clonotype was seen a few times. This chain links TRBV5-6 with TRBJ2-7, with TRBD2 identical over 8 bases. The CDR3 totals 15 residues. Germline-derived CDR1 and CDR2 are SGHDT and YYEEEE. The trim removed 0 bases at V and 5 bases at J, leaving 7 bases unmatched. CDR3 in amino acids: CASSLGSGSQHEQYF. CDR3 bases: TGTGCCAGCAGCTTGGGGAGCGGGAGTCAGCACGAGCAGTACTTC.

This clonotype was seen more than once but under ten times. The rearrangement uses TRBV2 and TRBJ2-7; possibly TRBD1 for D (5 bases). The CDR3 consists of 17 residues. Trimming left V 0 bases short and J 5 bases short, with 20 bases between. Germline-derived CDR1 and CDR2 are SNHLY and FYNNEI. Here the CDR3 reads CASSEAGAVLSINEQYF. CDR3 bases: TGTGCCAGCAGTGAAGCAGGGGCAGTTCTATCTATTAACGAGCAGTACTTC.

Of note for this clonotype: An end of the junction does not agree with germline; a read error may underlie this. V usage is TRBV4-1 and J usage is TRBJ1-1; TRBD1 is a possible D gene (6 bases). The CDR3 has 15 amino acids. Per germline, CDR1 MGHRA and CDR2 YSYEKL. In DNA, the CDR3 is TGCGCCAGCAACCAAGGGGACATTACGGGGCCTGAAGCTTTCTTT. The encoded protein is CASNQGDITGPEAFF.

This clonotype has just a few counts. The CDR3 DNA sequence: TGCAGTGCTGAACCGGGACACCACAATGAGCAGTTCTTC. This translates into CSAEPGHHNEQFF. This rearrangement joins TRBV20-1 to TRBJ2-1; D may be TRBD1 (6 bases). This CDR3 has 13 residues. CDR1 is DFQATT, CDR2 SNEGSKA, per germline (reference sequence). Between the trimmed V and J ends, which lost 5 bases and 5 bases, there was a span of 13 bases.

Worth noting for this clonotype: One base away lies a much larger clone, so this may be a sequencing read error. The CDR3 DNA is TGCAGCGTTGGCAGCGGGGGGCCCTTCACAGATACGCAGTATTTT. It translates to CSVGSGGPFTDTQYF. The chain has TRBV29-1 and TRBJ2-3; 9 nucleotides align to TRBD2. CDR3 size: 15 residues. CDR1 SQVTM and CDR2 ANQGSEA come from the germline V gene. The trim removed 4 bases at V and 2 bases at J, leaving 7 bases unmatched.

This chain links TRBV10-3 with TRBJ2-1, with 10 nucleotides matching TRBD2. The CDR3 extends over 18 amino acids. Per germline, CDR1 ENHRY and CDR2 SYGVKD. The trim removed 6 bases at V and 5 bases at J, leaving 16 bases unmatched. The CDR3 DNA reads TGTGCCATCAGCCAGAACGGGGCGAGGACTAGCGGAAACAATGAGCAGTTCTTC. Translation gives CAISQNGARTSGNNEQFF.

This clonotype has ten or more counts. The rearrangement uses TRBV29-1 and TRBJ2-3; D perhaps matches TRBD2 (7 bases). The germline V and J ends were trimmed by 4 bases and 2 bases, with 10 bases remaining between them. CDR1 and CDR2 from the germline V gene are SQVTM and ANQGSEA. CDR3 length: 13 residues. Here the CDR3 reads CSVGGGHTDTQYF. The DNA of the CDR3 is TGCAGCGTTGGCGGGGGACACACAGATACGCAGTATTTT.

This clonotype was seen a few times. The rearrangement links TRBV9 to TRBJ1-2; TRBD1 is a possible D gene (5 bases). The germline gives CDR1 SGDLS, CDR2 YYNGEE. There are 16 residues in the CDR3. The V end was cut by 4 bases, the J end by 3 bases, with 19 bases between. The chain's CDR3 is CASSPPGGEEDYGYTF. CDR3 nucleotides: TGTGCCAGCAGCCCCCCTGGGGGGGAAGAGGACTATGGCTACACCTTC.

The table lists this clonotype with a few counts. The gene calls are TRBV5-1 and TRBJ2-3, with a possible D match to TRBD2 (5 bases). Germline CDR1 and CDR2: SGHRS and YFSETQ. This CDR3 is 16 amino acids long. Trimming shortened V by 1 base and J by 3 bases, and 15 bases separated the two germline ends. CDR3 sequence reads: CASSLRAGAGTDTQYF. The CDR3, as DNA: TGCGCCAGCAGCTTGAGGGCGGGCGCAGGAACAGATACGCAGTATTTT. Full variable domain (missing parts from reference TRBV5-1 and TRBJ2-3): KAGVTQTPRYLIKTRGQQVTLSCSPISGHRSVSWYQQTPGQGLQFLFEYFSETQRNKGNFPGRFSGRQFSNSRSEMNVSTLELGDSALYLCASSLRAGAGTDTQYFGPGTRLTVL.

This chain connects TRBV4-2 to TRBJ2-5; 10 bases fit TRBD1. V gave up 1 base and J gave up 0 bases; unmatched junction bases: 2. Germline-derived CDR1 and CDR2 are LGHNA and YNFKEQ. The CDR3 contains 16 residues. CDR3 coding DNA: TGTGCCAGCAGCCAAGGGGACAGGGGCAACCAAGAGACCCAGTACTTC. Translation gives CASSQGDRGNQETQYF.

V gene TRBV28 combines with J gene TRBJ2-5; 8 bases match TRBD2. The CDR3 covers 14 residues. The germline V gene has CDR1 MDHEN and CDR2 SYDVKM. V lost 5 bases to trimming and J lost 0 bases; unmatched junction nucleotides: 2. The CDR3 is CASSARGDQETQYF. CDR3 bases: TGTGCCAGCAGTGCGCGGGGGGACCAAGAGACCCAGTACTTC.

A remark on this clonotype: A clone one base away is much larger, so this may be a read error. This rearrangement joins TRBV6-5 to TRBJ2-1; the D gene is possibly TRBD1 (5 bases). This CDR3 is 13 amino acids long. Germline V gene lookup returns CDR1 MNHEY and CDR2 SVGAGI. CDR3 in amino acids: CASAQGTYSEQFF. The CDR3 DNA follows: TGTGCCAGCGCCCAGGGCACCTACAGTGAGCAGTTCTTC.

The gene calls are TRBV6-5 and TRBJ2-6, with 7 bases that match TRBD2. The CDR3 covers 17 residues. V shed 0 bases and J 1 base; nucleotides not matched to a gene: 3. In germline, CDR1 is MNHEY, CDR2 SVGAGI. CDR3 in amino acids: CASSYSPGGSGANVLTF. As DNA, the CDR3 is TGTGCCAGCAGTTACTCACCGGGGGGTTCTGGGGCCAACGTCCTGACTTTC.

Comment on this clonotype: Being one base from a much bigger clone, this may be a read error. The rearrangement uses TRBV3-1 and TRBJ2-3; D could derive from TRBD1 or TRBD2 (6 bases each). This CDR3 is 16 amino acids long. Trimming shortened V by 1 base and J by 2 bases, and 13 bases separated the two germline ends. Germline CDR1 and CDR2: LGHDT and YNNKEL (reference sequence). CDR3 in amino acids: CASSQAGGGNTDTQYF. The CDR3 region has the DNA TGTGCCAGCAGCCAAGCAGGAGGGGGGAACACAGATACGCAGTATTTT.

In this sample, this clonotype turned up once. This rearrangement joins TRBV2 to TRBJ2-7; D is undetermined. This CDR3 contains 14 residues. CDR1 is SNHLY, CDR2 FYNNEI, per germline. Trimming took 7 bases from V and 3 from J, leaving 16 bases between them. Here the CDR3 reads CASTLGRKGYEQYF. The CDR3 DNA reads as TGTGCCAGCACGCTAGGCAGGAAGGGCTACGAGCAGTACTTC. The complete variable domain, with remaining parts taken from reference TRBV2 and TRBJ2-7, reads EPEVTQTPSHQVTQMGQEVILRCVPISNHLYFYWYRQILGQKVEFLVSFYNNEISEKSEIFDDQFSVERPDGSNFTLKIRSTKLEDSAMYFCASTLGRKGYEQYFGPGTRLTVT.

Comments on this clonotype: A much larger clonotype is one base distant, so this may be a read error. V is TRBV6-2 or TRBV6-3 and J is TRBJ2-4; D gene ambiguous. There are 17 residues in the CDR3. Germline assignment: CDR1 MNHEY and CDR2 SVGEGT. V lost 3 bases and J lost 13, with 28 bases in between. The CDR3 loop reads CASSYGGNTHRSYGQYF. CDR3 nucleotide sequence: TGTGCCAGCAGTTATGGTGGAAATACACACAGAAGTTACGGGCAGTACTTC.

The V gene is TRBV5-6, the J gene TRBJ2-7; D remains ambiguous. Germline CDR1 and CDR2: SGHDT and YYEEEE. The CDR3 loop spans 14 amino acids. V was trimmed by 5 bases and J by 1 base, leaving 13 bases between them. CDR3 coding DNA: TGTGCCAGCAGGCAAGTCAAGGAGTCCTACGAGCAGTACTTC. Residues: CASRQVKESYEQYF.

The chain recombines TRBV7-8 with TRBJ2-7; no firm D call. Per germline, CDR1 SGHVS and CDR2 FQNEAQ. Trimming cost V 6 bases and J 0 bases, with 12 bases left between them. The CDR3 spans 14 residues. The CDR3 DNA reads as TGTGCCAGCAGTGAGGATTACAGCTCCTACGAGCAGTACTTC. It specifies CASSEDYSSYEQYF.

J is TRBJ2-7 and V is TRBV6-1, with D possibly matching TRBD1 (5 bases). V lost 7 bases to trimming and J lost 3 bases, with 10 bases between them. CDR1 and CDR2 (germline): MNHNS, SASEGT. The CDR3 runs to 12 residues. The CDR3 nucleotides are TGTGCCAGCAAGGGGCTCTTCTACGAGCAGTACTTC. Encoded protein: CASKGLFYEQYF.

V gene TRBV10-3 combines with J gene TRBJ1-1, with D possibly being TRBD1 (5 bases). This CDR3 spans 14 amino acids. V was clipped by 6 bases and J by 0 bases, with 11 bases between them. The germline gives CDR1 ENHRY, CDR2 SYGVKD. CDR3 region: CAIREDSLNTEAFF. Here the CDR3 DNA reads TGTGCCATCAGGGAAGACAGTCTGAACACTGAAGCTTTCTTT.

The chain employs TRBV27 and TRBJ2-1; TRBD2 aligns across 9 bases. After removal of 6 bases from V and 4 bases from J, the junction contained 10 bases not matched to a gene. Germline V lookup: CDR1 MNHEY, CDR2 SMNVEV (reference sequence). This CDR3 region has 16 residues. This CDR3 is CASSRGAGGRYNEQFF. CDR3 nucleotides: TGTGCCAGCAGCCGGGGCGCGGGGGGGCGGTACAATGAGCAGTTCTTC.

V usage is TRBV3-1 and J usage is TRBJ1-1, with TRBD1 matching 7 bases. Unmatched junction bases numbered 7, after V lost 3 bases and J lost 6 bases. The CDR3 length is 14 residues. Germline values: CDR1 LGHDT, CDR2 YNNKEL (reference sequence). Here the CDR3 DNA reads TGTGCCAGCAGCCAGACAGGGAATGACGCTGAAGCTTTCTTT. Its translation: CASSQTGNDAEAFF.

This clonotype came up many times. V usage is TRBV20-1 and J usage is TRBJ2-1; TRBD2 matches 13 bases. Unmatched junction bases numbered 13, after V lost 5 bases and J lost 3 bases. The CDR3 is 18 amino acids. Looked up from germline, CDR1 is DFQATT and CDR2 is SNEGSKA (reference sequence). Here the CDR3 reads CSAPGLAGDLRGYNEQFF. Written as DNA, the CDR3 is TGCAGTGCTCCCGGACTAGCGGGAGATCTACGGGGCTACAATGAGCAGTTCTTC.

This clonotype turned up a few times. The chain carries TRBV20-1 and TRBJ1-6, with D unclear. The CDR3 spans 12 residues. The germline V gene has CDR1 DFQATT and CDR2 SNEGSKA (reference sequence). Trimming removed 6 bases at V and 10 bases at J, with 13 bases between. The CDR3 is CSAQPVGSPLHF. CDR3 bases: TGCAGTGCCCAGCCGGTGGGATCACCCCTCCACTTT.

The chain employs TRBV3-1 and TRBJ2-5; TRBD2 matches at 9 bases. Germline values: CDR1 LGHDT, CDR2 YNNKEL (reference sequence). V gave up 1 base and J gave up 4 bases; unmatched junction bases: 1. There are 14 residues in the CDR3. The CDR3 sequence: CASSQAAGGETQYF. In DNA form, the CDR3 reads TGTGCCAGCAGCCAAGCAGCGGGGGGAGAGACCCAGTACTTC.

In regard to this clonotype: The junction shows a germline mismatch at one end, possibly a read error. The rearrangement joins TRBV28 to TRBJ2-1; no reliable D call. Germline assignment: CDR1 MDHEN and CDR2 SYDVKM. CDR3 size: 13 residues. The CDR3 spells CVSRPSSYNEQFF. In nucleotides, the CDR3 is TGTGTCAGCAGGCCGAGCTCCTACAATGAGCAGTTCTTC.

The count of this clonotype is one. The V call is TRBV3-1, the J call TRBJ2-6; a possible D gene is TRBD2 (6 bases). The CDR3 has 16 amino acids. Germline values: CDR1 LGHDT, CDR2 YNNKEL (reference sequence). With 4 bases removed from V and 0 bases from J, the gap between germline ends came to 10 bases. The CDR3 DNA is TGTGCCAGCAGCCCCGAGGGAGGCTCTGGGGCCAACGTCCTGACTTTC. Translated, it gives CASSPEGGSGANVLTF. The full variable domain, with the rest looked up from reference TRBV3-1 and TRBJ2-6, is DTAVSQTPKYLVTQMGNDKSIKCEQNLGHDTMYWYKQDSKKFLKIMFSYNNKELIINETVPNRFSPKSPDKAHLNLHINSLELGDSAVYFCASSPEGGSGANVLTFGAGSRLTVL.